The 27 T cell receptor beta chains given below trace back to one sample, sequenced in a study of cytomegalovirus exposure and HLA in healthy donors. The repertoire was sequenced with immunoSEQ multiplex PCR; TCRdb's copy has only in-frame clones and lacks some. Among 150,000 to 200,000 clones listed, about 90% were seen once. Source material: PBMCs. The receptors were gathered from a man between 18 and 29 years old in good health and CMV-seropositive.

The gene calls are TRBV18 and TRBJ2-1; TRBD1 might be the D (5 bases). Looked up from germline, CDR1 is KGHSH and CDR2 is LQKENI. Trimming pared 4 bases from V and 9 bases from J, leaving 7 bases between. CDR3 size: 11 residues. CDR3 sequence: CASSLTGEQFF. The CDR3 DNA reads as TGTGCCAGCTCACTAACAGGTGAGCAGTTCTTC.

Only one count was recorded for this clone. The rearrangement links TRBV19 to TRBJ2-4, with D possibly being TRBD2 (6 bases). Germline loops: CDR1 LNHDA, CDR2 SQIVND (reference sequence). The CDR3 spans 13 residues. Trimming took off 8 bases at V and 1 base at J, with 9 bases between the two ends. The CDR3 region is CASGTVAKNIQYF. The DNA of the CDR3 is TGTGCCAGTGGGACTGTGGCCAAAAACATTCAGTACTTC.

The chain couples TRBV4-1 to TRBJ2-1; 9 bases align to TRBD2. Trimming at V came to 3 bases and at J to 12 bases, leaving 15 bases not matched to a gene. CDR3 length: 16 amino acids. Germline CDR1 reads MGHRA; CDR2 reads YSYEKL. In DNA form, the CDR3 reads TGCGCCAGCAGCCACCTTAGCGGGAGCTCTAGTAAAGGGCAGTTCTTC. Residues: CASSHLSGSSSKGQFF.

The rearrangement uses TRBV28 and TRBJ2-5; tentative D call: TRBD2 (5 bases). CDR3 length equals 13 residues. Trimming pared 3 bases from V and 10 bases from J, leaving 15 bases between. CDR1 and CDR2 (germline): MDHEN, SYDVKM. In nucleotides, the CDR3 is TGTGCCAGCAGTTTTGGCGCCCTCCGGGGCCAGTACTTC. It translates to CASSFGALRGQYF.

A few counts support this clone. This rearrangement joins TRBV19 to TRBJ1-2; 7 nucleotides agree with TRBD1. Trimming cost V 4 bases and J 8 bases; bases outside gene matches: 7. CDR3 length: 13 residues. Germline V gene data show CDR1 as LNHDA and CDR2 as SQIVND (reference sequence). In nucleotides, the CDR3 is TGTGCCAGTAGTACCGACAGGGCAGGGGGCTACACCTTC. Amino acids: CASSTDRAGGYTF.

This clone has only a few counts. The gene calls are TRBV5-1 and TRBJ1-1; the match to TRBD1 covers 7 bases. The CDR3 sequence is 13 residues long. Germline loops: CDR1 SGHRS, CDR2 YFSETQ. The junction had 7 bases not matched to a gene; V was cut back by 5 bases and J by 6 bases. The CDR3 DNA sequence: TGCGCCAGCAGGCCAGACAGGGACTCTGAAGCTTTCTTT. Protein: CASRPDRDSEAFF.

The chain joins TRBV30 to TRBJ1-1; D might be TRBD1 (6 bases). Germline values: CDR1 GTSNPN, CDR2 SVGIG (reference sequence). Trimming pared 0 bases from V and 4 bases from J, leaving 9 bases between. This CDR3 spans 13 amino acids. DNA of the CDR3: TGTGCCTGGAGTGTAAGGGGGGGCACTGAAGCTTTCTTT. It yields the protein CAWSVRGGTEAFF.

The chain is built from TRBV18 and TRBJ1-1, with D perhaps TRBD1 (6 bases). CDR3 length equals 14 residues. V was cut by 1 base and J by 12 bases, with 18 bases left in between. CDR1 and CDR2 from the germline V gene are KGHSH and LQKENI. This CDR3 is CASSPQSLQGGPFF. In nucleotides, the CDR3 is TGTGCCAGCTCACCACAATCTTTACAGGGCGGGCCTTTCTTT.

This sequence joins TRBV6-1 and TRBJ1-2, with 9 positions matching TRBD1. This CDR3 contains 16 residues. With 0 bases clipped from V and 6 bases from J, the junction kept 8 bases outside the gene matches. CDR1 and CDR2 (germline): MNHNS, SASEGT. CDR3 coding DNA: TGTGCCAGCAGTGAAGCGCAATTTCGGACAGGGGATGGCTACACCTTC. Encoded protein: CASSEAQFRTGDGYTF.

The chain is built from TRBV9 and TRBJ2-1; D gene ambiguous. Per the germline V gene, CDR1 is SGDLS and CDR2 is YYNGEE. The CDR3 is 14 amino acids. The V end was cut by 3 bases, the J end by 9 bases, with 16 bases between. CDR3: CASSGILASAEQFF. The CDR3 DNA sequence: TGTGCCAGCAGCGGTATATTAGCCTCGGCTGAGCAGTTCTTC. Together with reference TRBV9 and TRBJ2-1, the CDR3 gives the full variable domain: DSGVTQTPKHLITATGQRVTLRCSPRSGDLSVYWYQQSLDQGLQFLIQYYNGEERAKGNILERFSAQQFPDLHSELNLSSLELGDSALYFCASSGILASAEQFFGPGTRLTVL.

The J gene is TRBJ2-3, the V gene TRBV5-4; the D gene is possibly TRBD2 (5 bases). From germline, CDR1 is SGHNT and CDR2 YYREEE (reference sequence). The CDR3 sequence is 15 residues long. Trimming stripped 1 base from V and 1 base from J, with 10 bases between. Here the CDR3 reads CASSLRGGGTDTQYF. In nucleotides, the CDR3 is TGTGCCAGCAGCTTGCGCGGAGGCGGCACAGATACGCAGTATTTT.

The rearrangement links TRBV27 to TRBJ2-3; tentatively, D is TRBD2 (5 bases). Trimming cost V 6 bases and J 0 bases, with 10 bases left between them. The germline V gene has CDR1 MNHEY and CDR2 SMNVEV (reference sequence). CDR3 length: 14 amino acids. CDR3 amino acids: CASSLATSTDTQYF. CDR3 coding DNA: TGTGCCAGCAGCTTAGCGACTAGCACAGATACGCAGTATTTT.

The chain is built from TRBV28 and TRBJ1-2; 7 positions match TRBD1. J was trimmed by 7 bases and V by 2 bases; bases with no gene match: 4. The germline CDR1 and CDR2 sequences are MDHEN and SYDVKM. This CDR3 region has 13 residues. CDR3 DNA sequence: TGTGCCAGCAGTTTAACAGGGGTTGGTGGCTACACCTTC. Translated, it gives CASSLTGVGGYTF.

The V gene is TRBV19, the J gene TRBJ2-7, with 11 bases that match TRBD1. CDR3 size: 16 residues. After removal of 0 bases from V and 2 bases from J, the junction contained 3 bases not matched to a gene. Germline V lookup: CDR1 LNHDA, CDR2 SQIVND (reference sequence). CDR3 loop: CASSIELDRGPYEQYF. The DNA for the CDR3 is TGTGCCAGTAGTATAGAACTGGACAGGGGGCCCTACGAGCAGTACTTC.

This rearrangement joins TRBV19 to TRBJ1-5, with D perhaps TRBD1 (6 bases). The germline V gene has CDR1 LNHDA and CDR2 SQIVND (reference sequence). The CDR3 consists of 15 residues. The V gene lost 7 bases and the J gene lost 6 bases, with 19 bases spanning the gap. CDR3 sequence (DNA): TGTGCCAGTAACGGGGGGCTAGTGTCTAGTCAGCCCCAGCATTTT. Its translation is CASNGGLVSSQPQHF. The full variable domain, rest sourced from reference TRBV19 and TRBJ1-5, is DGGITQSPKYLFRKEGQNVTLSCEQNLNHDAMYWYRQDPGQGLRLIYYSQIVNDFQKGDIAEGYSVSREKKESFPLTVTSAQKNPTAFYLCASNGGLVSSQPQHFGDGTRLSIL.

The rearrangement links TRBV5-1 to TRBJ2-2, with D perhaps matching TRBD1 (5 bases). Germline V gene sequence: CDR1 SGHRS, CDR2 YFSETQ. The CDR3 consists of 16 residues. V shed 0 bases and J shed 0 bases, with 9 bases lying between them. CDR3 protein: CASSLVGPANTGELFF. CDR3 bases: TGCGCCAGCAGCTTGGTGGGGCCCGCGAACACCGGGGAGCTGTTTTTT.

The CDR3 DNA is TGCGCCAGCAGGCCCCTAGCGCACCGCACAGATACGCAGTATTTT. Residues: CASRPLAHRTDTQYF. V is TRBV4-1 and J is TRBJ2-3, with a weak D call TRBD2 (6 bases). The ends were cut back, 6 bases at V and 1 base at J, with 14 bases in the middle. Germline V CDR1 and CDR2: MGHRA, YSYEKL. This CDR3 comprises 15 residues.

This sequence joins TRBV27 and TRBJ2-1, with unresolved D. CDR3 length: 14 amino acids. CDR1 is MNHEY and CDR2 is SMNVEV in the germline V gene (reference sequence). Trimming cost V 3 bases and J 8 bases, with 14 bases left between them. This chain's CDR3 is CASSFPYAIDEQFF. The DNA of the CDR3 is TGTGCCAGCAGTTTCCCCTATGCGATCGATGAGCAGTTCTTC.

The V call is TRBV7-8, the J call TRBJ2-3; 11 bases map to TRBD2. Unmatched junction bases numbered 2, after V lost 1 base and J lost 2 bases. The germline CDR1 and CDR2 sequences are SGHVS and FQNEAQ. The CDR3 sequence is 16 residues long. This CDR3 is CASSLGLAGNTDTQYF. In DNA form, the CDR3 reads TGTGCCAGCAGCTTAGGACTAGCGGGGAACACAGATACGCAGTATTTT. The whole variable domain, remainder taken from reference TRBV7-8 and TRBJ2-3, is GAGVSQSPRYKVAKRGQDVALRCDPISGHVSLFWYQQALGQGPEFLTYFQNEAQLDKSGLPSDRFFAERPEGSVSTLKIQRTQQEDSAVYLCASSLGLAGNTDTQYFGPGTRLTVL.

The chain employs TRBV10-3 and TRBJ1-1, with 10 bases lining up with TRBD1. J gave up 4 bases and V 6 bases, and 5 bases lay outside the gene matches. This CDR3 region has 14 residues. Germline loops: CDR1 ENHRY, CDR2 SYGVKD. CDR3 bases: TGTGCCATCAGAAGACAGGGGGCGATCACTGAAGCTTTCTTT. This sequence encodes CAIRRQGAITEAFF.

This chain links TRBV29-1 with TRBJ2-7; possibly TRBD2 for D (5 bases). The CDR3 is 12 residues long. V lost 2 bases to trimming and J lost 3 bases, with 8 bases between them. Germline V gene lookup returns CDR1 SQVTM and CDR2 ANQGSEA. CDR3 residues: CSVESRGYEQYF. In nucleotides, the CDR3 is TGCAGCGTTGAAAGTCGGGGCTACGAGCAGTACTTC.

V and J are TRBV5-1 and TRBJ2-1, with D maybe TRBD2 (7 bases). Trimming shortened V by 1 base and J by 3 bases, and 17 bases separated the two germline ends. Germline V gene lookup returns CDR1 SGHRS and CDR2 YFSETQ. The CDR3 loop spans 17 amino acids. The CDR3 is CASSLWGGGMDYNEQFF. CDR3 in DNA: TGCGCCAGCAGCTTGTGGGGGGGCGGGATGGACTACAATGAGCAGTTCTTC.

The chain is built from TRBV5-4 and TRBJ2-7, with 7 bases matching TRBD2. This CDR3 contains 14 residues. The germline gives CDR1 SGHNT, CDR2 YYREEE (reference sequence). Germline trimming cut 2 bases from V and 6 bases from J; bases unmatched to any gene: 8. CDR3 DNA sequence: TGTGCCAGCAGCTTAGACGGACTAGGCGGCGAGCAGTACTTC. This codes for CASSLDGLGGEQYF.

The chain is built from TRBV11-2 and TRBJ2-1; TRBD2 aligns across 13 bases. The CDR3 runs to 15 residues. V dropped 5 bases and J dropped 7; count of bases not matched to a gene: 5. CDR1 and CDR2 from the germline V gene are SGHAT and FQNNGV. The CDR3 sequence: CASSKTSGRENEQFF. For the CDR3, the DNA is TGTGCCAGCAGCAAAACTAGCGGGAGGGAAAATGAGCAGTTCTTC. The whole variable domain, filled in from reference TRBV11-2 and TRBJ2-1, reads EAGVAQSPRYKIIEKRQSVAFWCNPISGHATLYWYQQILGQGPKLLIQFQNNGVVDDSQLPKDRFSAERLKGVDSTLKIQPAKLEDSAVYLCASSKTSGRENEQFFGPGTRLTVL.

The CDR3 sequence: CASTGTGVYEQYF. CDR3 DNA sequence: TGTGCCAGCACCGGGACAGGGGTCTACGAGCAGTACTTC. The V call is TRBV2, the J call TRBJ2-7; 10 nucleotides match TRBD1. After removal of 7 bases from V and 3 bases from J, the junction contained 3 bases not matched to a gene. Germline values: CDR1 SNHLY, CDR2 FYNNEI. CDR3 length: 13 residues.

The rearrangement uses TRBV27 and TRBJ2-1; TRBD1 agrees at 8 bases. Trimming cost V 5 bases and J 5 bases; bases outside gene matches: 11. Looked up from germline, CDR1 is MNHEY and CDR2 is SMNVEV (reference sequence). The CDR3 totals 16 residues. The CDR3, as DNA: TGTGCCAGCAGTCCCCTCGGACAGGGACTTAACAATGAGCAGTTCTTC. Amino acids: CASSPLGQGLNNEQFF.

V and J are TRBV4-1 and TRBJ2-1, with D possibly TRBD1 on 6 matching bases. Germline CDR1 reads MGHRA; CDR2 reads YSYEKL. This CDR3 contains 17 residues. The V and J ends lost 2 bases and 3 bases respectively, with 17 bases between them. The CDR3 reads CASSQYPGVELYNEQFF. The CDR3 DNA reads as TGCGCCAGCAGCCAATACCCAGGGGTTGAACTCTACAATGAGCAGTTCTTC.